The 32 T cell receptor beta chains presented below share a single source sample, sequenced in a study of OX40 agonist ivuxolimab in advanced cancers. Profiling relied on immunoSEQ multiplex PCR, and the TCRdb table lists in-frame clones only, not all of them. The sample comprises tens of thousands of clones, just under 85% of which are singletons, and over 4.5% rests with the top ten. The starting material was CD4+ or CD8+ T cells sorted from blood, obtained in a trial of the OX40 agonist ivuxolimab. Source of these receptors: an adult with an advanced solid tumor such as melanoma, head and neck, liver or kidney cancer.

In this sample, this clone turned up once. The chain couples TRBV10-3 to TRBJ2-1; D may be TRBD2 (5 bases). Germline-derived CDR1 and CDR2 are ENHRY and SYGVKD. The CDR3 is 16 residues long. Trimming pared 4 bases from V and 2 bases from J, leaving 15 bases between. CDR3 loop: CAISVSETTTYNEQFF. CDR3 nucleotide sequence: TGTGCCATCAGTGTGTCTGAGACTACGACCTACAATGAGCAGTTCTTC.

The rearrangement joins TRBV6-5 to TRBJ2-2; a weak D match, TRBD1 (6 bases). V was trimmed by 0 bases and J by 8 bases, leaving 16 bases between them. CDR3 size: 16 residues. Germline CDR1 and CDR2: MNHEY and SVGAGI. The CDR3 is CASSYSGAGRRGELFF. The CDR3 DNA follows: TGTGCCAGCAGTTACTCGGGGGCTGGGCGTCGAGGGGAGCTGTTTTTT.

This sequence joins TRBV5-1 and TRBJ2-2, with 11 nucleotides matching TRBD2. Germline V gene lookup returns CDR1 SGHRS and CDR2 YFSETQ. With V trimmed by 9 bases and J by 6 bases, 13 bases remained unmatched. CDR3 size: 16 residues. CDR3 coding DNA: TGCGCCACCTCGGGACTAGCGGAGGCCCCAGCCGGGGAGCTGTTTTTT. This gives the protein CATSGLAEAPAGELFF.

This clone was detected only a few times. The rearrangement joins TRBV30 to TRBJ2-1, with TRBD2 matching 9 bases. The CDR3 runs to 21 residues. Germline values: CDR1 GTSNPN, CDR2 SVGIG (reference sequence). J gave up 6 bases and V 1 base, and 25 bases lay outside the gene matches. CDR3 bases: TGTGCCTGGAGTGCCAGACGGGCCCAGGGGGTGGTAGCGGGAGTTTTCAATGAGCAGTTCTTC. It translates to CAWSARRAQGVVAGVFNEQFF.

The genes are TRBV2 and TRBJ1-6; 7 bases align to TRBD1. The CDR3 loop spans 15 amino acids. The germline V gene has CDR1 SNHLY and CDR2 FYNNEI. Trimming cost V 0 bases and J 9 bases; bases outside gene matches: 5. The CDR3, as DNA: TGTGCCAGCAGTGAAGCGCCGACAGGGCCTTCACCCCTCCACTTT. The encoded protein is CASSEAPTGPSPLHF.

The CDR3 region has the DNA TGTGCCAGCAGTCCCGGGGCGTTGGCGGGGAACACTGAAGCTTTCTTT. It codes for CASSPGALAGNTEAFF. The rearrangement uses TRBV28 and TRBJ1-1; a weak D match, TRBD1 (5 bases). The germline V gene has CDR1 MDHEN and CDR2 SYDVKM. Trimming left V 5 bases short and J 1 base short, with 17 bases between. CDR3 length equals 16 residues.

V and J are TRBV6-1 and TRBJ2-6; 7 bases line up with TRBD1. J gave up 0 bases and V 4 bases, and 9 bases lay outside the gene matches. Germline lookup yields CDR1 MNHNS and CDR2 SASEGT. This CDR3 region has 18 residues. CDR3 sequence reads: CASSVDRAGNSGANVLTF. As DNA, the CDR3 is TGTGCCAGCAGTGTCGACAGGGCTGGGAACTCTGGGGCCAACGTCCTGACTTTC.

The chain has TRBV7-7 and TRBJ2-3, with 7 bases matching TRBD2. After removal of 5 bases from V and 0 bases from J, the junction contained 5 bases not matched to a gene. The germline gives CDR1 SSHAT, CDR2 FNYEAQ (reference sequence). This CDR3 spans 15 amino acids. CDR3 in DNA: TGTGCCAGCAGCGTTACTAGCGCTAGCACAGATACGCAGTATTTT. It yields the protein CASSVTSASTDTQYF.

The chain joins TRBV6-5 to TRBJ1-4; D gene unclear. V lost 2 bases, J lost 1 base, and 11 bases lay in between. The V gene's germline CDR1 is MNHEY and CDR2 SVGAGI. The CDR3 is 16 amino acids. The CDR3 coding sequence is TGTGCCAGCAGTTACCACGGGTCTAAAACTAATGAAAAACTGTTTTTT. It codes for CASSYHGSKTNEKLFF.

The gene calls are TRBV27 and TRBJ1-5; 10 bases match TRBD1. There are 16 residues in the CDR3. V shed 6 bases and J 1 base; nucleotides not matched to a gene: 6. The germline gives CDR1 MNHEY, CDR2 SMNVEV (reference sequence). CDR3 in DNA: TGTGCCAGCAGGGGGACAGGGGCCTTCAGCAATCAGCCCCAGCATTTT. Translation: CASRGTGAFSNQPQHF.

The chain recombines TRBV11-3 with TRBJ1-2; no clear D gene. Per the germline V gene, CDR1 is SGHNT and CDR2 is YENEEA. V lost 0 bases to trimming and J lost 4 bases, with 6 bases between them. The CDR3 consists of 13 residues. The CDR3 sequence: CASSLEFGYGYTF. DNA for the CDR3: TGTGCCAGCAGCTTAGAGTTCGGCTATGGCTACACCTTC.

In DNA form, the CDR3 reads TGCAGCCTGAGGACTGGGACGTCTTTGGAGACCCAGTACTTC. Translated, it gives CSLRTGTSLETQYF. The chain couples TRBV29-1 to TRBJ2-5; D may match TRBD1 or TRBD2 (5 bases each). Trimming took 8 bases from V and 5 from J, leaving 21 bases between them. This CDR3 is 14 amino acids long. The V gene's germline CDR1 is SQVTM and CDR2 ANQGSEA.

J is TRBJ2-5 and V is TRBV9; 7 bases are shared with TRBD1. The last part of the DNA fits TRBJ2-7 better; the J call may be wrong. Germline assignment: CDR1 SGDLS and CDR2 YYNGEE. CDR3 size: 15 residues. The DNA for the CDR3 is TGTGCCAGCAGCGTAGAGGGGATACAGGGGTACGAGCAGTACTTC. It is translated as CASSVEGIQGYEQYF.

This clone was counted a single time. V and J are TRBV6-6 and TRBJ1-2; D perhaps matches TRBD1 (5 bases). Germline V lookup: CDR1 MNHNY, CDR2 SVGAGI (reference sequence). Trimming removed 2 bases from V and 8 bases from J, with 18 bases in between. This CDR3 contains 15 residues. The CDR3 sequence: CASSYVRAGSGGYTF. The CDR3 nucleotides are TGTGCCAGCAGTTACGTCAGAGCAGGGAGCGGGGGCTACACCTTC.

A few counts support this clone. The CDR3 DNA is TGTGCCAGCAGCCTAGGGGACGGGACTGTTTCACCCCTCCACTTT. Its protein is CASSLGDGTVSPLHF. The chain uses TRBV27 and TRBJ1-6; tentative D call: TRBD1 (5 bases). The CDR3 runs to 15 residues. Germline V gives CDR1 MNHEY, CDR2 SMNVEV (reference sequence). Trimming took 6 bases from V and 9 from J, leaving 18 bases between them.

This clone was counted a few times. The CDR3 sequence is CASSYSQPETDTQYF. For the CDR3, the DNA is TGTGCCAGCAGTTACTCGCAGCCGGAAACAGATACGCAGTATTTT. The chain uses TRBV6-5 and TRBJ2-3; D ambiguous. The CDR3 runs to 15 residues. Looked up from germline, CDR1 is MNHEY and CDR2 is SVGAGI. V shed 0 bases and J shed 3 bases, with 10 bases lying between them.

This sequence joins TRBV28 and TRBJ2-5, with D tentatively TRBD2 (6 bases). Germline values: CDR1 MDHEN, CDR2 SYDVKM. Trimming took 5 bases from V and 5 from J, leaving 21 bases between them. The CDR3 runs 16 residues. CDR3: CASSAPGSKGRETQYF. The CDR3 region has the DNA TGTGCCAGCAGTGCCCCCGGGAGCAAGGGCAGGGAGACCCAGTACTTC. The full variable domain, rest sourced from reference TRBV28 and TRBJ2-5, is DVKVTQSSRYLVKRTGEKVFLECVQDMDHENMFWYRQDPGLGLRLIYFSYDVKMKEKGDIPEGYSVSREKKERFSLILESASTNQTSMYLCASSAPGSKGRETQYFGPGTRLLVL.

V and J are TRBV28 and TRBJ1-2; the D is unclear. The CDR3 length is 14 residues. Germline V gene sequence: CDR1 MDHEN, CDR2 SYDVKM. The V end was cut by 4 bases, the J end by 1 base, with 10 bases between. The CDR3 sequence is CASSSVTHNYGYTF. CDR3 in DNA: TGTGCCAGCAGTTCCGTGACCCATAACTATGGCTACACCTTC.

As to this clone: A read error may produce the germline difference seen at one junction end. The V gene is TRBV5-4, the J gene TRBJ2-5, with 7 bases fitting TRBD2. The CDR3 has 16 amino acids. Germline V gene data show CDR1 as SGHNT and CDR2 as YYREEE (reference sequence). CDR3 loop: CASSQDRGRGGETQYF. CDR3 sequence (DNA): TGCGCCAGCAGCCAAGATCGAGGGAGGGGTGGGGAGACCCAGTACTTC. Combining the CDR3 with reference TRBV5-4 and TRBJ2-5 gives the whole variable domain ETGVTQSPTHLIKTRGQQVTLRCSSQSGHNTVSWYQQALGQGPQFIFQYYREEENGRGNFPPRFSGLQFPNYSSELNVNALELDDSALYLCASSQDRGRGGETQYFGPGTRLLVL.

The rearrangement links TRBV4-1 to TRBJ1-5; possibly TRBD1 for D (5 bases). CDR1 is MGHRA, CDR2 YSYEKL, per germline. Trimming pared 1 base from V and 3 bases from J, leaving 16 bases between. The CDR3 contains 17 residues. The CDR3 protein is CASSQVEGRLANQPQHF. The CDR3 DNA follows: TGCGCCAGCAGCCAAGTCGAGGGGCGCCTTGCCAATCAGCCCCAGCATTTT.

The table lists this clone with a count of one. V usage is TRBV30 and J usage is TRBJ2-7, with 7 bases fitting TRBD1. Trimming took 1 base from V and 5 from J; bases not matched to a gene: 8. The CDR3 covers 14 residues. Per the germline V gene, CDR1 is GTSNPN and CDR2 is SVGIG (reference sequence). DNA of the CDR3: TGTGCCTGGAGTGAGGGGGCTGTCCGCCACGAGCAGTACTTC. Encoded protein: CAWSEGAVRHEQYF.

This chain connects TRBV19 to TRBJ2-5, with 8 bases identical to TRBD2. Germline lookup yields CDR1 LNHDA and CDR2 SQIVND (reference sequence). Trimming took 3 bases from V and 6 from J; bases not matched to a gene: 9. This CDR3 has 15 amino acids. CDR3 loop: CASSIPGGAWKTQYF. The CDR3 bases are TGTGCCAGTAGTATCCCCGGGGGGGCCTGGAAGACCCAGTACTTC.

The chain is built from TRBV28 and TRBJ2-7, with D perhaps assigned TRBD1 or TRBD2 (5 bases each). The V end was cut by 6 bases, the J end by 1 base, with 19 bases between. Germline V gene sequence: CDR1 MDHEN, CDR2 SYDVKM. The CDR3 is 16 amino acids. This CDR3 reads CASRGSRGTGSYEQYV. In DNA, the CDR3 is TGTGCCAGCAGGGGGTCCCGGGGCACGGGATCCTACGAGCAGTACGTC.

The V call is TRBV7-9, the J call TRBJ2-5; TRBD1 is a possible D gene (6 bases). Per germline, CDR1 SEHNR and CDR2 FQNEAQ (reference sequence). Trimming shortened V by 6 bases and J by 3 bases, and 8 bases separated the two germline ends. The CDR3 runs 12 residues. The CDR3: CASSWDKETQYF. DNA for the CDR3: TGTGCCAGCAGTTGGGACAAAGAGACCCAGTACTTC.

In its sample, this clone was seen a few times. The chain carries TRBV27 and TRBJ2-3; 7 bases agree with TRBD2. The germline V gene has CDR1 MNHEY and CDR2 SMNVEV (reference sequence). V dropped 3 bases and J dropped 5; count of bases not matched to a gene: 14. This CDR3 comprises 17 residues. CDR3 residues: CASSLGGSYQGRDTQYF. In DNA form, the CDR3 reads TGTGCCAGCAGTTTGGGGGGGTCATACCAGGGTCGAGATACGCAGTATTTT.

The chain has TRBV27 and TRBJ1-6; D is uncertain. From germline, CDR1 is MNHEY and CDR2 SMNVEV (reference sequence). The V gene lost 0 bases and the J gene lost 5 bases, with 14 bases spanning the gap. This CDR3 has 17 amino acids. The CDR3 loop is CASSLSIAGFNNSPLHF. In nucleotides, the CDR3 is TGTGCCAGCAGTTTATCGATCGCGGGATTTAATAATTCACCCCTCCACTTT.

V usage is TRBV5-6 and J usage is TRBJ1-5, with a tentative D call TRBD1 (5 bases). The V end was cut by 0 bases, the J end by 3 bases, with 13 bases between. The germline CDR1 and CDR2 sequences are SGHDT and YYEEEE. The CDR3 runs to 16 residues. The chain's CDR3 is CASSLEGGTYNQPQHF. CDR3 DNA sequence: TGTGCCAGCAGCTTGGAGGGAGGGACGTACAATCAGCCCCAGCATTTT.

This chain links TRBV19 with TRBJ1-4, with D uncertain. Per germline, CDR1 LNHDA and CDR2 SQIVND (reference sequence). The CDR3 length is 16 residues. Between the trimmed V and J ends, which lost 6 bases and 0 bases, there was a span of 14 bases. CDR3 protein: CASSSMTWATNEKLFF. The CDR3 coding sequence is TGTGCCAGTAGCTCTATGACGTGGGCAACTAATGAAAAACTGTTTTTT.

This chain uses TRBV7-9 with TRBJ2-7; possibly TRBD1 for D (5 bases). V was shortened by 5 bases and J by 7 bases, with 21 bases between the two germline ends. Germline loops: CDR1 SEHNR, CDR2 FQNEAQ (reference sequence). CDR3 length equals 15 residues. CDR3 coding DNA: TGTGCCAGCAGCCCGCAGGGTTCTCCCGTTTTTGAGCAGTACTTC. Amino acid sequence: CASSPQGSPVFEQYF.

In its sample, this clone was seen a few times. The CDR3 protein is CASSQDHSTDTQYF. The CDR3 DNA sequence: TGTGCCAGCAGCCAAGATCATAGCACAGATACGCAGTATTTT. This chain joins TRBV4-2 and TRBJ2-3; D is undetermined. There are 14 residues in the CDR3. V was cut by 0 bases and J by 0 bases, with 4 bases left in between. Per the germline V gene, CDR1 is LGHNA and CDR2 is YNFKEQ.

The chain uses TRBV7-3 and TRBJ2-3, with TRBD2 as a possible D gene (5 bases). V lost 2 bases, J lost 5 bases, and 17 bases lay in between. The CDR3 sequence is 16 residues long. Germline V gene data show CDR1 as SGHTA and CDR2 as FQGTGA. CDR3 residues: CASSLGRGEFRDTQYF. As DNA, the CDR3 is TGTGCCAGCAGCTTAGGACGGGGAGAATTCAGAGATACGCAGTATTTT. The whole variable domain, remainder taken from reference TRBV7-3 and TRBJ2-3, is GAGVSQTPSNKVTEKGKYVELRCDPISGHTALYWYRQSLGQGPEFLIYFQGTGAADDSGLPNDRFFAVRPEGSVSTLKIQRTERGDSAVYLCASSLGRGEFRDTQYFGPGTRLTVL.

V usage is TRBV27 and J usage is TRBJ1-5; the D is unclear. This CDR3 is 14 amino acids long. Deletions cut 6 bases from V and 5 bases from J, with 14 bases between. The germline V gene has CDR1 MNHEY and CDR2 SMNVEV (reference sequence). The CDR3 DNA reads TGTGCCAGCAGGGGTCCCTCGAGGGATCAGCCCCAGCATTTT. It yields the protein CASRGPSRDQPQHF.